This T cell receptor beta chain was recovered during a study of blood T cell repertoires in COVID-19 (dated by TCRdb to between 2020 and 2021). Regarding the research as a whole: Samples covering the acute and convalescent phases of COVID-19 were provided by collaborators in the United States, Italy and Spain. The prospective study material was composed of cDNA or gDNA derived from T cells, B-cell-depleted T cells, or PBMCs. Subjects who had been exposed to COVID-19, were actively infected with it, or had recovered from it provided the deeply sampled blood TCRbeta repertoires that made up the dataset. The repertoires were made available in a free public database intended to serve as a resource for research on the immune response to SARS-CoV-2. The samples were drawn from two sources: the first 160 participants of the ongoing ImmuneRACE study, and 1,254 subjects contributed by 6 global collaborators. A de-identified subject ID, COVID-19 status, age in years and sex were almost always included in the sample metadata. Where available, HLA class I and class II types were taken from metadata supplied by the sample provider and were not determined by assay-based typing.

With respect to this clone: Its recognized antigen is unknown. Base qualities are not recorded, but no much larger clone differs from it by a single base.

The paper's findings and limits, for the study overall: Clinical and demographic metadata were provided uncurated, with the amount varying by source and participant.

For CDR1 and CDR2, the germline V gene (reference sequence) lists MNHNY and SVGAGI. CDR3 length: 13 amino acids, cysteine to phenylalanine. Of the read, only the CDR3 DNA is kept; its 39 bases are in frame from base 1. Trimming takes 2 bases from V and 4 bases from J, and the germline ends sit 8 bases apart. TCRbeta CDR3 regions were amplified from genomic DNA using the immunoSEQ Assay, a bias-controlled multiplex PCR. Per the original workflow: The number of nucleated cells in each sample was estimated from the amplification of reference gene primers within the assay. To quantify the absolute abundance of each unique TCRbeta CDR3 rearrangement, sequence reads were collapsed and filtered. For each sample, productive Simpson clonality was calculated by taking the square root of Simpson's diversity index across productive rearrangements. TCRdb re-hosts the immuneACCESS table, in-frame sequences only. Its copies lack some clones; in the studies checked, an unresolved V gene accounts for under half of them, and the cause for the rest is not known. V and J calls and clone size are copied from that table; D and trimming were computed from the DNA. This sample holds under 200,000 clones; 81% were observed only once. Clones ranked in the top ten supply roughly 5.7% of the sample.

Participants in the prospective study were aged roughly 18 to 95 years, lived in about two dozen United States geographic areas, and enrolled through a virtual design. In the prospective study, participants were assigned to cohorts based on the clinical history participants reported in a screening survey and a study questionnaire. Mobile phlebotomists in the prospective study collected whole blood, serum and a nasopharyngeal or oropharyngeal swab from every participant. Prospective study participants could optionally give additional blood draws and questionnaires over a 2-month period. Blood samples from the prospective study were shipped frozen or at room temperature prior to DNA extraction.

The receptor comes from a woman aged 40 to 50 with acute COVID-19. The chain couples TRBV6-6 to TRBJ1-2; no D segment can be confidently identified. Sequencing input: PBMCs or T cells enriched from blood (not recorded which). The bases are TGTGCCAGCAGTTACGGGCGAACCTATGGCTACACCTTC. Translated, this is CASSYGRTYGYTF.